These T cell receptor beta chains were read from a single sample in a study of spatial heterogeneity in lung cancer. TCRdb processed the 5' RACE reads anew with MiXCR; each CDR3 protein has one entry. The sample lists approximately 92,000 distinct CDR3 sequences, roughly 12% occurring once. The sequencing used PBMCs, collected at surgery. The receptors were gathered from a male donor with early-stage non-small cell lung cancer. The CDR3 runs from the conserved cysteine through the conserved F or W. The order of the fields is clone size, V gene, D gene, J gene, CDR3 DNA, CDR3 protein. D genes are given only for firm matches. The size of a clone is reported for some rows only, either as once, few or many, or as a class for expanded clones.

>.|TRBV27|.|TRBJ2-1
TGTGCCAGCAGTTTATCAAGCCTAAGCTCCTACAATGAGCAGTTCTTC
CASSLSSLSSYNEQFF
>many|TRBV5-6|.|TRBJ2-3
TGTGCCAGCAGCTTGGGGGGGACGCCTATAAACAGGGATACGCAGTATTTT
CASSLGGTPINRDTQYF
>few|TRBV5-4|TRBD2|TRBJ2-5
TGTGCCAGCAGCCGACTAGCGGGAGGGCGGGAGACCCAGTACTTC
CASSRLAGGRETQYF
>many|TRBV5-6|.|TRBJ1-2
TGTGCCAGCAGCTTGGCCCGAACGGCTACCTATGGCTACACCTTC
CASSLARTATYGYTF
>.|TRBV6-4|.|TRBJ2-5
TGTGCCAGCAGTGATAAGTCTGGTCCGACCCAGTACTTC
CASSDKSGPTQYF
>few|TRBV28|TRBD2|TRBJ2-1
TGTGCCAGCAGTACCCGCCCGGGACTAGCGGGGCGCGGCTCCTACAATGAGCAGTTCTTC
CASSTRPGLAGRGSYNEQFF
>.|TRBV5-4|TRBD1|TRBJ2-3
TGTGCCAGCAGGCCTTCCACAAAACAGGGGGCGGGGGATACGCAGTATTTT
CASRPSTKQGAGDTQYF
>once|TRBV6-6|.|TRBJ2-3
TGTGCCAGCAGCTACCTGCAGGACAGCACAGATACGCAGTATTTT
CASSYLQDSTDTQYF
>few|TRBV7-2|.|TRBJ1-2
TGTGCCAGCAGCTTGCAACAGCCGTATGGCTACACCTTC
CASSLQQPYGYTF
>.|TRBV29-1|.|TRBJ2-7
TGCAGCGTGGCCCCGGACGGATTATACGAGCAGTACTTC
CSVAPDGLYEQYF
>.|TRBV3-1|.|TRBJ2-3
TGTGCCAGCAGCCAAGGATCAGTCGGCACAGATACGCAGTATTTT
CASSQGSVGTDTQYF
>many|TRBV4-3|.|TRBJ2-7
TGCGCCAGCAGCCAAGATATTGGAGCCTACGAGCAGTACTTC
CASSQDIGAYEQYF
>.|TRBV25-1|TRBD2|TRBJ2-7
TGTGCCAGCAGTGAATCCTATGGGAGCGGGGGGTACGAGCAGTACTTC
CASSESYGSGGYEQYF
>.|TRBV12-3/TRBV12-4|TRBD1|TRBJ2-3
TGTGCCAGCAGTTCGCGACAGGGCAACACAGATACGCAGTATTTT
CASSSRQGNTDTQYF
>few|TRBV7-2|TRBD2|TRBJ2-4
TGTGCCAGCAGCCCCCGACTAGCGGGGGGGCCTGGGGACATTCAGTACTTC
CASSPRLAGGPGDIQYF
>few|TRBV6-2/TRBV6-3|TRBD1|TRBJ1-5
TGTGCCAGCAGTAAGGACAGGGCGAGCAATCAGCCCCAGCATTTT
CASSKDRASNQPQHF
>few|TRBV20-1|.|TRBJ2-1
TGCAGTGCGAGTAGCTACAATGAGCAGTTCTTC
CSASSYNEQFF
>.|TRBV24-1|.|TRBJ2-2
TGTGCCACACGGCGGGGAACGAACACCGGGGAGCTGTTTTTT
CATRRGTNTGELFF
>many|TRBV10-3|.|TRBJ2-7
TGTGCCATCAGTGAGTCGTCTGCAGTCAAAGGGCACGAGCAGTACTTC
CAISESSAVKGHEQYF
>few|TRBV12-3/TRBV12-4|TRBD1|TRBJ1-1
TGTGCCAGCATCGACAGGGGGAACACTGAAGCTTTCTTT
CASIDRGNTEAFF
>.|TRBV7-9|.|TRBJ2-7
TGTGCCAGCAGCCCAGACCCAGGGGACTACGAGCAGTACTTC
CASSPDPGDYEQYF
>few|TRBV28|.|TRBJ2-7
TGTGCCAGCAAAGACAGCTTATTCTCCTACGAGCAGTACTTC
CASKDSLFSYEQYF
>.|TRBV6-5|.|TRBJ1-1
TGTGCCAGCAGTTTGAGCCTGAACACTGAAGCTTTCTTT
CASSLSLNTEAFF
>few|TRBV5-1|.|TRBJ1-6
TGCGCCAGCAGCTTGGAGGCAGGGGATTCACCCCTCCACTTT
CASSLEAGDSPLHF